This T cell receptor (beta chain) derives from a study of CD8+CD57+ T cells in acquired aplastic anemia. Looking at the study overall: Mean DNA quantity obtained from sorted CD4+ and CD8+ cells was about 3 ug. Findings and caveats of the study: Researchers reported that CD8+ Simpson's diversity was not significantly different in patients versus controls. The number of CD8+ CDR3 sequences shared by patients and controls was around 30.

Genomic DNA constituted the template upon which TCR beta VDJ and CDR3 profiling was performed. TCRdb recomputed calls from the reads with MiXCR, one row per CDR3 protein. The profile shows approximately 170,000 distinct CDR3 sequences, roughly half of them singletons. Germline V gene sequence: CDR1 SNHLY, CDR2 FYNNEI. Trimming stripped 4 bases from V and 9 bases from J, with 10 bases between. This CDR3 comprises 12 residues. The sample holds many counts of this clonotype. Its antigen is undetermined. The authors sequenced patients whose flow cytometry had shown CD8+CD57+ cell expansion. Among the patients, none had received any therapy at the time of blood sampling.

J is TRBJ2-1 and V is TRBV2; no clear D. This TCR derives from a human donor with aplastic anemia. Material for sequencing was sorted CD4+, CD8+, or CD8+CD57+ T cells (not recorded which) from PBMCs. The CDR3 DNA follows: TGTGCCAGCAGTGGAAGTAAAGTTGAGCAGTTCTTC. Translated, it gives CASSGSKVEQFF.